The T cell receptor (beta chain) described here comes from a study of post-analysis software for immune sequencing data. The CDR3 covers 16 residues. Trimming stripped 1 base from V and 3 bases from J, with 13 bases between. Germline CDR1 reads SGHVS; CDR2 reads FQNEAQ. Broader study findings: Compared with controls, patients had more of five or six TRBV segments, including TRBV5-6, TRBV5-1 and TRBV20-1. Pronounced co-clustering by F measure was evident among identically batched samples. The study found significantly lower normalized Chao1 diversity in multiple sclerosis patients than in controls.

Unique molecular identifiers were carried by the TCR beta cDNA libraries. MiXCR was run by TCRdb on the PCR reads, yielding one entry per CDR3 protein. The table includes hundreds of thousands of distinct CDR3 sequences, approximately 50% detected once. As to this clonotype: The antigen remains unidentified.

This chain links TRBV7-8 with TRBJ2-1, with D perhaps being TRBD1 or TRBD2 (5 bases each). This TCR came from a girl aged 5-17 years with multiple sclerosis. The sequenced sample was blood. The CDR3 region has the DNA TGTGCCAGCAGCTTAGGGTGGGACGCCGACTACAATGAGCAGTTCTTC. Its protein product is CASSLGWDADYNEQFF.